This paragraph reports one T cell receptor (beta chain). Its specificity is not known. An Oncomine TCR Beta short-read assay was used to sequence the DNA from cultured CD4+ T cells. TCRdb processed the PCR reads anew with MiXCR; each CDR3 protein has one entry. This sample has roughly 14,000 distinct CDR3 sequences, with about half found just once. This sample was taken from a study of vaccination and CD4 T cells after COVID-19. Trimming removed 5 bases from V and 1 base from J, with 12 bases in between. This CDR3 is built from 15 residues. Specified treatment: approximately 10-day PBMC culture with coronavirus spike peptide pools or control peptides (ViraFEST assay).

Sequenced here: CD4+ T cells from blood, cultured in vitro, sampled before SARS-CoV-2 vaccination. The sequence came from a human donor who had recovered from COVID-19. The V and J genes are TRBV12-3 or TRBV12-4 and TRBJ2-1; D not resolved. DNA for the CDR3: TGTGCCAGCAGTGGGTCCTCCCGGTCCTACAATGAGCAGTTCTTC. Translation: CASSGSSRSYNEQFF.